In its sample, the clone carrying this T cell receptor beta chain was seen once. Sequencing used immunoSEQ multiplex PCR; TCRdb keeps in-frame clones, though not all of them. The sample lists 120,000 or so clones, approximately 91% occurring once. The sample belongs to a study of control samples from healthy donors and cancer patients. Sequences were obtained from blood. This clonotype was obtained from a woman under 30 in good health.

The CDR3 loop is CASSGSDRGFDEQYF. The CDR3 DNA reads TGTGCCAGCAGTGGATCGGACAGGGGGTTCGACGAGCAGTACTTC. V and J are TRBV28 and TRBJ2-7, with TRBD1 identical over 10 bases. CDR1 and CDR2 from the germline V gene are MDHEN and SYDVKM. The CDR3 is 15 residues long. Germline trimming cut 5 bases from V and 5 bases from J; bases unmatched to any gene: 9.